This entry is about one TCR beta chain. The target antigen is unknown. The germline V gene encodes CDR1 SNHLY and CDR2 FYNNEI. The CDR3 contains 15 residues. The source of the sample is a study of CXCR3-negative and CXCR3-positive naive CD8 T cells. Study results and caveats: Hydrophobicity of TRB CDR3s was greater in CXCR3-positive naive cells than in CXCR3-negative naive cells. Similarly elevated diversity marked both naive subsets, with memory CD8+ cells showing far lower diversity. Naive CXCR3-positive and CXCR3-negative cells shared TRBV-TRBJ usage; memory cells diverged.

In preparing the TRB cDNA libraries, 5' RACE with UMI labels was used. For each CDR3 protein, TCRdb gives one entry from its re-call of the 5' RACE reads, without DNA. This sample's table reports about 120,000 distinct CDR3 sequences. This sequence joins TRBV2 and TRBJ1-1; TCRdb's D call, TRBD1, is unchecked because there is no DNA. The sequenced material came from naive CXCR3+ CD8+ T cells from blood. Specified subset: CD45RO-CCR7+CD27+CD95- naive CD8+ T cells expressing CXCR3 (TNR3+). The receptor's source is a human donor in good health. Some clones in this sample may be carry-over from other donors' samples. The CDR3 spells CASDGAEGENTEAFF.